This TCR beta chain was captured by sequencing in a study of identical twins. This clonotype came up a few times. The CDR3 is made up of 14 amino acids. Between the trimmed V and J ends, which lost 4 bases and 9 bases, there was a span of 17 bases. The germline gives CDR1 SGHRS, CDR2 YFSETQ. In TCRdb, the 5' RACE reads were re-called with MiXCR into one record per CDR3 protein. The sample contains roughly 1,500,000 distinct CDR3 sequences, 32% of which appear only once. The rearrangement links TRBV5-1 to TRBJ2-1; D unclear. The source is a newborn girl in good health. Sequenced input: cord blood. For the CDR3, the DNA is TGCGCCAGCAGCCCCCTCATCGGGCCCGCTGAGCAGTTCTTC. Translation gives CASSPLIGPAEQFF. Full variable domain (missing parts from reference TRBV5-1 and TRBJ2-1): KAGVTQTPRYLIKTRGQQVTLSCSPISGHRSVSWYQQTPGQGLQFLFEYFSETQRNKGNFPGRFSGRQFSNSRSEMNVSTLELGDSALYLCASSPLIGPAEQFFGPGTRLTVL.